The 29 T cell receptor beta chains below come from one sample, sequenced in a study of molecular identifiers for immune sequencing clone quantification. TCRdb ran MiXCR on the PCR reads and lists one entry per CDR3 protein. The table lists 250,000 to 400,000 distinct CDR3 sequences, 20% to 25% of them singletons, with 0.75% to 0.85% in the top ten. Material: naive CD8+ T cells from blood, with Jurkat cell RNA spiked in. The subset denotes: FACS-sorted CD8+CD4-CCR7+CD45RA+ naive T cells. All receptors come from a human donor in good health. Some libraries in this study had Jurkat cell RNA spiked in.

The chain is built from TRBV12-3 or TRBV12-4 and TRBJ1-1, with D hard to call. This CDR3 is built from 15 residues. Trimming left V 6 bases short and J 3 bases short, with 17 bases between. Here the CDR3 DNA reads TGTGCCAGCAGCCCGGGTTTTGGGGTGGACACTGAAGCTTTCTTT. Translated, it gives CASSPGFGVDTEAFF.

The J gene is TRBJ2-7, the V gene TRBV19, with D tentatively TRBD2 (5 bases). Germline lookup yields CDR1 LNHDA and CDR2 SQIVND (reference sequence). The CDR3 has 15 amino acids. V was trimmed by 5 bases and J by 3 bases, leaving 17 bases between them. As DNA, the CDR3 is TGTGCCAGTAGTTCACGCCGGGGAGCCCACTACGAGCAGTACTTC. Translated: CASSSRRGAHYEQYF.

A few counts support this clonotype. V usage is TRBV2 and J usage is TRBJ2-1, with TRBD2 matching over 10 bases. The germline V gene has CDR1 SNHLY and CDR2 FYNNEI. The CDR3 has 15 residues. Trimming at V came to 3 bases and at J to 10 bases, leaving 9 bases not matched to a gene. The CDR3 loop is CASSDGLAGALEQFF. The CDR3 DNA is TGTGCCAGCAGTGACGGGCTAGCGGGGGCTCTGGAGCAGTTCTTC. The whole variable domain, remainder taken from reference TRBV2 and TRBJ2-1, is EPEVTQTPSHQVTQMGQEVILRCVPISNHLYFYWYRQILGQKVEFLVSFYNNEISEKSEIFDDQFSVERPDGSNFTLKIRSTKLEDSAMYFCASSDGLAGALEQFFGPGTRLTVL.

Many counts were recorded for this clonotype. V gene TRBV12-3 or TRBV12-4 combines with J gene TRBJ1-1; the D is unclear. Trimming removed 6 bases from V and 4 bases from J, with 18 bases in between. This CDR3 has 15 residues. CDR3 bases: TGTGCCAGCAGCCCCGCGGTCAGTGTTTTCACTGAAGCTTTCTTT. It is translated as CASSPAVSVFTEAFF.

This sequence joins TRBV29-1 and TRBJ2-7, with TRBD1 identical over 9 bases. The CDR3 has 12 residues. V trimming: 6 bases; J trimming: 3 bases; junction bases outside the gene matches: 3. Germline CDR1 is SQVTM and CDR2 is ANQGSEA. The CDR3 loop reads CSVPGQGYEQYF. As DNA, the CDR3 is TGCAGCGTGCCGGGACAGGGCTACGAGCAGTACTTC.

The chain is built from TRBV30 and TRBJ2-3, with D perhaps TRBD1 or TRBD2 (5 bases each). Trimming removed 3 bases at V and 1 base at J, with 11 bases between. This CDR3 is 14 amino acids long. Germline V gene sequence: CDR1 GTSNPN, CDR2 SVGIG (reference sequence). The CDR3 loop reads CAWRRDGGTDTQYF. In DNA, the CDR3 is TGTGCCTGGAGACGGGACGGAGGCACAGATACGCAGTATTTT.

Concerning this clonotype itself: A much larger clonotype is one base distant, so this may be a read error. J is TRBJ1-5 and V is TRBV19; D ambiguous. Looked up from germline, CDR1 is LNHDA and CDR2 is SQIVND (reference sequence). The CDR3 is made up of 15 amino acids. V lost 7 bases, J lost 6 bases, and 19 bases lay in between. CDR3: CASTYSLGFGQPQHF. For the CDR3, the DNA is TGTGCCAGTACCTATTCGTTAGGGTTTGGTCAGCCCCAGCATTTT.

The V gene is TRBV6-5, the J gene TRBJ2-7; D not resolved. The CDR3 runs to 13 residues. Germline V gene data show CDR1 as MNHEY and CDR2 as SVGAGI. Trimming took off 6 bases at V and 6 bases at J, with 15 bases between the two ends. The CDR3: CASSDGGVAEQYF. In nucleotides, the CDR3 is TGTGCCAGCAGCGACGGTGGGGTCGCCGAGCAGTACTTC.

Only a few counts were recorded for this clonotype. The gene calls are TRBV5-6 and TRBJ2-7; no firm D call. The germline CDR1 and CDR2 sequences are SGHDT and YYEEEE. V was trimmed by 1 base and J by 0 bases, leaving 8 bases between them. The CDR3 has 14 residues. DNA for the CDR3: TGTGCCAGCAGCTTGTGGCCTTCCTCCTACGAGCAGTACTTC. Translating it yields CASSLWPSSYEQYF. The full variable domain, its missing parts supplied by reference TRBV5-6 and TRBJ2-7, is DAGVTQSPTHLIKTRGQQVTLRCSPKSGHDTVSWYQQALGQGPQFIFQYYEEEERQRGNFPDRFSGHQFPNYSSELNVNALLLGDSALYLCASSLWPSSYEQYFGPGTRLTVT.

This chain joins TRBV27 and TRBJ1-5, with D unresolved. The CDR3 loop spans 15 amino acids. V was shortened by 5 bases and J by 2 bases, with 13 bases between the two germline ends. Germline loops: CDR1 MNHEY, CDR2 SMNVEV (reference sequence). The CDR3 DNA is TGTGCCAGCAGTCCAGGAGGAGGTGGCAATCAGCCCCAGCATTTT. Protein: CASSPGGGGNQPQHF.

The rearrangement joins TRBV11-2 to TRBJ2-1, with D perhaps TRBD1 (6 bases). CDR3 length: 15 amino acids. Trimming shortened V by 2 bases and J by 3 bases, and 11 bases separated the two germline ends. Germline CDR1 and CDR2: SGHAT and FQNNGV. DNA for the CDR3: TGTGCCAGCAGCTTAATAATACAGGGCTACAATGAGCAGTTCTTC. It encodes CASSLIIQGYNEQFF.

Comments on this clonotype: A clone one base away is much larger, so this may be a read error. The V call is TRBV11-3, the J call TRBJ2-1; D gene ambiguous. The germline V and J ends were trimmed by 1 base and 9 bases, with 16 bases remaining between them. Germline V CDR1 and CDR2: SGHNT, YENEEA. The CDR3 sequence is 15 residues long. The DNA of the CDR3 is TGTGCCAGCAGCTTAGTTCAGCGTCCCCCCCGTGAGCAGTTCTTC. Translating it yields CASSLVQRPPREQFF.

The rearrangement links TRBV4-3 to TRBJ2-3; D is unclear. V lost 1 base and J 0 bases, leaving 11 bases between the germline ends. The germline CDR1 and CDR2 sequences are LGHNA and YSLEER. The CDR3 is 16 amino acids. In nucleotides, the CDR3 is TGCGCCAGCAGCCAAGGGGTTAGCCGTAGCACAGATACGCAGTATTTT. Protein: CASSQGVSRSTDTQYF.

This clonotype has at least ten counts. The chain links TRBV20-1 to TRBJ2-7; 15 bases fit TRBD2. V dropped 3 bases and J dropped 4; count of bases not matched to a gene: 1. The CDR3 has 14 amino acids. Germline CDR1 reads DFQATT; CDR2 reads SNEGSKA (reference sequence). CDR3 in DNA: TGCAGTGCTAGGGGACTAGCGGGGGGATACGAGCAGTACTTC. This encodes CSARGLAGGYEQYF.

This clonotype showed up many times. The rearrangement uses TRBV27 and TRBJ1-5, with D unclear. The CDR3 is made up of 12 amino acids. CDR1 is MNHEY and CDR2 is SMNVEV in the germline V gene (reference sequence). Trimming took off 8 bases at V and 4 bases at J, with 9 bases between the two ends. The CDR3 nucleotides read TGTGCCAGCGGGATAAAAAATCAGCCCCAGCATTTT. As protein: CASGIKNQPQHF.

This clonotype has at least ten counts. This rearrangement joins TRBV27 to TRBJ2-2, with TRBD2 as a possible D gene (6 bases). From germline, CDR1 is MNHEY and CDR2 SMNVEV (reference sequence). The CDR3 contains 16 residues. V lost 3 bases and J lost 4, with 15 bases in between. In DNA, the CDR3 is TGTGCCAGCAGTTTGGTGGGCGGGAAGGGCACCGGGGAGCTGTTTTTT. This encodes CASSLVGGKGTGELFF.

This clonotype was seen at least ten times. In DNA, the CDR3 is TGTGCCAGCAGCCAAAGTTTCGGCCTGGGAGCCACTGAAGCTTTCTTT. This translates into CASSQSFGLGATEAFF. This rearrangement joins TRBV14 to TRBJ1-1, with D hard to call. CDR3 size: 16 residues. V lost 2 bases and J 4 bases, leaving 17 bases between the germline ends. From germline, CDR1 is SGHDN and CDR2 FVKESK.

This clonotype was counted many times. The rearrangement links TRBV2 to TRBJ2-3, with D unresolved. The germline V and J ends were trimmed by 5 bases and 0 bases, with 9 bases remaining between them. In germline, CDR1 is SNHLY, CDR2 FYNNEI. CDR3 length: 14 residues. CDR3 coding DNA: TGTGCCAGCAGTAGCAGGTGGAGCACAGATACGCAGTATTTT. It is translated as CASSSRWSTDTQYF.

There are many counts of this clonotype. The chain employs TRBV7-8 and TRBJ2-7, with 9 bases aligning to TRBD1. CDR1 and CDR2 (germline): SGHVS, FQNEAQ. V dropped 0 bases and J dropped 1; count of bases not matched to a gene: 4. The CDR3 covers 16 residues. The CDR3 nucleotides are TGTGCCAGCAGCTTAGCGCTCGGACAGGGGTCCTACGAGCAGTACTTC. It specifies CASSLALGQGSYEQYF.

The chain couples TRBV7-6 to TRBJ2-6, with D perhaps TRBD1 (6 bases). CDR1 and CDR2 (germline): SGHVS, FNYEAQ. V lost 5 bases, J lost 5 bases, and 16 bases lay in between. The CDR3 covers 16 residues. The DNA for the CDR3 is TGTGCCAGCAGCCAAAACACAGGGATTTGGGCCAACGTCCTGACTTTC. Protein: CASSQNTGIWANVLTF.

The J gene is TRBJ2-7, the V gene TRBV4-1, with 8 bases identical to TRBD1. V was clipped by 4 bases and J by 2 bases; unmatched bases: 7. This CDR3 is built from 15 residues. The germline CDR1 and CDR2 sequences are MGHRA and YSYEKL. The CDR3 region has the DNA TGCGCCAGCAGCCTCGGACAGGGTATAACCTACGAGCAGTACTTC. Protein: CASSLGQGITYEQYF.

Details on this clonotype: A much bigger clone sits one base away, suggesting this may be a read error. The J gene is TRBJ2-3, the V gene TRBV4-3; TRBD1 or TRBD2 may be the D gene (5 bases each). The CDR3 length is 16 residues. V gave up 1 base and J gave up 4 bases, with 15 bases separating them. Germline V gene data show CDR1 as LGHNA and CDR2 as YSLEER. DNA of the CDR3: TGCGCCAGCAGCCAAGCCTCCACGGGGCGCGCAGATACGCAGTATTTT. This codes for CASSQASTGRADTQYF.

This clonotype was counted ten times or more. The chain recombines TRBV7-9 with TRBJ2-7; D gene uncertain. V lost 2 bases and J 3 bases, leaving 11 bases between the germline ends. The CDR3 covers 14 residues. CDR1 is SEHNR and CDR2 is FQNEAQ in the germline V gene (reference sequence). CDR3 DNA sequence: TGTGCCAGCAGCTTAACCGCCCATCTCTACGAGCAGTACTTC. The encoded protein is CASSLTAHLYEQYF.

This clonotype showed up many times. The chain couples TRBV25-1 to TRBJ2-1, with D possibly called TRBD1 or TRBD2 (6 bases each). V was cut by 5 bases and J by 5 bases, with 10 bases left in between. There are 13 residues in the CDR3. Germline values: CDR1 MGHDK, CDR2 SYGVNS. The CDR3 region is CASSYRGDNEQFF. CDR3 nucleotides: TGTGCCAGCAGTTATAGGGGGGACAATGAGCAGTTCTTC.

There are many counts of this clonotype. The chain uses TRBV6-6 and TRBJ2-4; perhaps TRBD1 as D (5 bases). The CDR3 totals 14 residues. Looked up from germline, CDR1 is MNHNY and CDR2 is SVGAGI (reference sequence). V lost 2 bases and J lost 4, with 9 bases in between. The CDR3 spells CASSYAGQKNIQYF. The CDR3 DNA sequence: TGTGCCAGCAGTTACGCCGGACAAAAAAACATTCAGTACTTC.

This clonotype has a handful of counts. This chain uses TRBV5-6 with TRBJ1-6; D is uncertain. Germline CDR1 and CDR2: SGHDT and YYEEEE. This CDR3 has 16 amino acids. V dropped 2 bases and J dropped 2 bases, with 11 bases sitting between them. The CDR3 spells CASSFSTAPYNSPLHF. The CDR3 DNA sequence: TGTGCCAGCAGCTTTTCTACGGCCCCCTATAATTCACCCCTCCACTTT.

The table lists this clonotype with many counts. The chain employs TRBV7-9 and TRBJ2-4; D unclear. The germline CDR1 and CDR2 sequences are SEHNR and FQNEAQ (reference sequence). Trimming shortened V by 2 bases and J by 7 bases, and 9 bases separated the two germline ends. The CDR3 length is 13 residues. This CDR3 is CASSLLPDNIQYF. In DNA, the CDR3 is TGTGCCAGCAGCTTACTACCGGACAACATTCAGTACTTC.

The chain employs TRBV27 and TRBJ1-1; no definite D call. V was cut by 9 bases and J by 6 bases, with 11 bases left in between. CDR1 is MNHEY, CDR2 SMNVEV, per germline (reference sequence). The CDR3 consists of 11 residues. CDR3 sequence: CASFRSAEAFF. In DNA form, the CDR3 reads TGTGCCAGTTTTCGAAGCGCTGAAGCTTTCTTT.

This clonotype appeared a single time. One base away lies a much larger clone, so this may be a sequencing read error. V usage is TRBV7-9 and J usage is TRBJ2-1; TRBD2 matches at 10 bases. CDR1 and CDR2 from the germline V gene are SEHNR and FQNEAQ (reference sequence). The CDR3 is 15 amino acids. Here the CDR3 reads CASSLGAGGGNERFF. The CDR3 region has the DNA TGTGCCAGCAGCTTAGGAGCGGGGGGGGGGAATGAGCGGTTCTTC.